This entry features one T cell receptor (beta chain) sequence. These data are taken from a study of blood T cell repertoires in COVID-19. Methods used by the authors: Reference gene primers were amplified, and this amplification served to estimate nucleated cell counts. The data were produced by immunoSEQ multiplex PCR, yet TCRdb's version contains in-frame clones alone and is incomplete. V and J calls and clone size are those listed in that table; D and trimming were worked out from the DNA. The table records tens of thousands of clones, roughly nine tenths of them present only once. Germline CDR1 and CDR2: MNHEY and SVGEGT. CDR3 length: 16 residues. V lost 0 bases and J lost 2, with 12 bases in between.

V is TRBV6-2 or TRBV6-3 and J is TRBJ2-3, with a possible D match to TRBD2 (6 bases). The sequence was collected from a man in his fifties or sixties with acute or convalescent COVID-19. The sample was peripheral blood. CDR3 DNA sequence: TGTGCCAGCAGTTACTCGATTAGCGGACCCACAGATACGCAGTATTTT. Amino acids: CASSYSISGPTDTQYF.